The clone carrying this T cell receptor beta chain was counted between two and nine times. This sample stems from a study of blood T cell repertoires in COVID-19. Across the study: Nucleic acid was either cDNA or gDNA, and it came from T cells, B-cell-depleted T cells, or PBMCs.

The data were produced by immunoSEQ multiplex PCR, yet TCRdb's version contains in-frame clones alone and is incomplete. The repertoire holds 200,000 to 250,000 clones, with approximately 87% as singletons. The CDR3 runs 15 residues. Trimming cost V 4 bases and J 2 bases, with 14 bases left between them. The germline V gene encodes CDR1 SEHNR and CDR2 FQNEAQ (reference sequence). Sequences were obtained from peripheral blood. The TCR comes from a woman between 65 and 79 years old with active or convalescent COVID-19. The gene calls are TRBV7-9 and TRBJ1-1; no definite D call. The CDR3 DNA is TGTGCCAGCAGCTCATTCCGGGGTTTAAACACTGAAGCTTTCTTT. Residues: CASSSFRGLNTEAFF.